The entry that follows covers one TCR beta chain sequence. What it binds is not known. CDR3 length: 16 amino acids. V was pared by 6 bases and J by 4 bases, with 16 bases between. Germline V gene data show CDR1 as MDHEN and CDR2 as SYDVKM. The record originates from a study of cytomegalovirus exposure and HLA in healthy donors. About the research overall: In an early release, HLA-typed donors contributed about 79 million unique TCR sequences.

Whole-study findings and limits: Most subjects had HLA-A and HLA-B alleles reportedly predicted accurately by TCR beta sequences. CMV antigen specificity of a few CMV-associated chains was confirmed in vitro.

PCR was performed using 60 Vbeta and 13 Jbeta primers. Generated by immunoSEQ multiplex PCR, the TCRdb table keeps only in-frame clones and is missing some. The repertoire consists of about 200,000 clones, with 70% to 80% occurring once and the leading ten covering about 2.8%. The sequence derives from a woman aged 25 to 39 in good health and CMV-seronegative. The chain employs TRBV28 and TRBJ2-6; a possible D gene is TRBD2 (5 bases). The sequencing input was PBMCs. DNA of the CDR3: TGTGCCAGCAGCCGGTACCTCCCGGGAGGGGCCAACGTCCTGACTTTC. Translated, it gives CASSRYLPGGANVLTF. The whole variable domain, remainder taken from reference TRBV28 and TRBJ2-6, is DVKVTQSSRYLVKRTGEKVFLECVQDMDHENMFWYRQDPGLGLRLIYFSYDVKMKEKGDIPEGYSVSREKKERFSLILESASTNQTSMYLCASSRYLPGGANVLTFGAGSRLTVL.